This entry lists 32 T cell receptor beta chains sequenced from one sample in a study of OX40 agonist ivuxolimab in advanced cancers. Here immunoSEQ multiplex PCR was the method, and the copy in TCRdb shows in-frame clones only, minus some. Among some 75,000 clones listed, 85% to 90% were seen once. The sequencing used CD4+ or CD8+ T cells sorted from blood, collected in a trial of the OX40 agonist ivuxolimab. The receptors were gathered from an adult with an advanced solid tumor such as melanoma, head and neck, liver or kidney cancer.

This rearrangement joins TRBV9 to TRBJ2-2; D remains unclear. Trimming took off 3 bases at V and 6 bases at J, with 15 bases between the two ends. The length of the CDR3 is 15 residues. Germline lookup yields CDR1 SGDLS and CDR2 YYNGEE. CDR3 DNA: TGTGCCAGCAGCGGTCTAGTTTCGGCACCCGGGGAGCTGTTTTTT. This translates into CASSGLVSAPGELFF.

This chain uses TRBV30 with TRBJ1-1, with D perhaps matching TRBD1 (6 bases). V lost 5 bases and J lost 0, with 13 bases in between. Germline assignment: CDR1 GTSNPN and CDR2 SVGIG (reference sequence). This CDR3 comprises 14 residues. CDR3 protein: CAWLSGTLNTEAFF. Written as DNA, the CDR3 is TGTGCCTGGCTATCCGGGACACTGAACACTGAAGCTTTCTTT.

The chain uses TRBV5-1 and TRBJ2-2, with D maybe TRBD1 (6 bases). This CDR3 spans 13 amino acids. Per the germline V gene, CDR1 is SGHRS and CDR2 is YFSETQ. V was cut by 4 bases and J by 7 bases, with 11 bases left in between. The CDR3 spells CASSPDSGGELFF. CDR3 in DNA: TGCGCCAGCAGCCCGGACAGTGGCGGGGAGCTGTTTTTT.

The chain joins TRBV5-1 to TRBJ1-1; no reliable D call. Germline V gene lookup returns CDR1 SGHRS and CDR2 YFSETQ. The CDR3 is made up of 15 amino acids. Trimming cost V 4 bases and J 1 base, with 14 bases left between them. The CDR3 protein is CASSRRVAENTEAFF. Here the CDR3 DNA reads TGCGCCAGCAGCCGGAGGGTGGCTGAGAACACTGAAGCTTTCTTT.

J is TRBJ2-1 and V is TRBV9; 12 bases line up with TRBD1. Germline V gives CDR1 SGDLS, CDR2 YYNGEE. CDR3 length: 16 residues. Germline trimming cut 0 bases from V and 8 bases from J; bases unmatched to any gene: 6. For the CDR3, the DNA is TGTGCCAGCAGCGTAGCAGGGACAGGGGGCGTAGATGAGCAGTTCTTC. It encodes CASSVAGTGGVDEQFF.

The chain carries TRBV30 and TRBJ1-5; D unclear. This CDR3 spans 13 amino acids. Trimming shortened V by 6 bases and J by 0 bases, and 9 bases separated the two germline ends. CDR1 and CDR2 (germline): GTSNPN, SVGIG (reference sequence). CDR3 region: CACRGHSNQPQHF. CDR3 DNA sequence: TGTGCCTGTCGGGGTCATAGCAATCAGCCCCAGCATTTT. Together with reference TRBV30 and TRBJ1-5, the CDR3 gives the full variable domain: SQTIHQWPATLVQPVGSPLSLECTVEGTSNPNLYWYRQAAGRGLQLLFYSVGIGQISSEVPQNLSASRPQDRQFILSSKKLLLSDSGFYLCACRGHSNQPQHFGDGTRLSIL.

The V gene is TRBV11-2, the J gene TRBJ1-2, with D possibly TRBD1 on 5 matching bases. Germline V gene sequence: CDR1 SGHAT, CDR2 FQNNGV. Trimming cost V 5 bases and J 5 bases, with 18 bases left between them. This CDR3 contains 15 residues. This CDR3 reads CASSDRPDGGYGYTF. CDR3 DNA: TGTGCCAGCAGCGACCGACCCGATGGGGGGTATGGCTACACCTTC.

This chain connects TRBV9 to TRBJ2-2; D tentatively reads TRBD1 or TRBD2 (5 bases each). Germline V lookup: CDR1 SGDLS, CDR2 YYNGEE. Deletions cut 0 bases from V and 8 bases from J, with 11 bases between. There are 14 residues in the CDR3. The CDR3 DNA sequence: TGTGCCAGCAGCGTAGTAAGGGGAGAAGGGGAGCTGTTTTTT. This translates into CASSVVRGEGELFF.

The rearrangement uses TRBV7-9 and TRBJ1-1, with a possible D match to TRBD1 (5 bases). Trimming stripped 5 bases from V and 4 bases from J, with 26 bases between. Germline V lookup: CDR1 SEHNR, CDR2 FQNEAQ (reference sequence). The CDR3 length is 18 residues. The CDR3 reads CASSPRMSGREFGTEAFF. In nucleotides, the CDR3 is TGTGCCAGCAGCCCCAGAATGTCAGGGAGGGAATTTGGCACTGAAGCTTTCTTT.

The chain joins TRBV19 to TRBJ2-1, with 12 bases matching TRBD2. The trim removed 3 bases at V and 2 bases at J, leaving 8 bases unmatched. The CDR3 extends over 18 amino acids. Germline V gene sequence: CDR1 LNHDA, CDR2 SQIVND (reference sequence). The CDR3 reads CASSIKTSGRAAYNEQFF. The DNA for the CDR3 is TGTGCCAGTAGTATCAAGACTAGCGGGAGAGCCGCCTACAATGAGCAGTTCTTC. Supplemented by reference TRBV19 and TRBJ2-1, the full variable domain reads DGGITQSPKYLFRKEGQNVTLSCEQNLNHDAMYWYRQDPGQGLRLIYYSQIVNDFQKGDIAEGYSVSREKKESFPLTVTSAQKNPTAFYLCASSIKTSGRAAYNEQFFGPGTRLTVL.

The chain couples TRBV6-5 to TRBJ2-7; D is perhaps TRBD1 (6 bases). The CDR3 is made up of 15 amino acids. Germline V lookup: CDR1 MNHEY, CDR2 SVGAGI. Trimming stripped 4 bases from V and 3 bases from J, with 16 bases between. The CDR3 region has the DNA TGTGCCAGCAGTTTGCATAGGGGACAAAACTACGAGCAGTACTTC. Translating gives CASSLHRGQNYEQYF.

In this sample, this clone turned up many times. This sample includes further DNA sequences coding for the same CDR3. The CDR3 DNA follows: TGCGCCAGCAGCTTGGGTGGCGAAAACTATGGCTACACCTTC. It is translated as CASSLGGENYGYTF. The chain has TRBV5-1 and TRBJ1-2, with no clear D. This CDR3 region has 14 residues. Germline CDR1 is SGHRS and CDR2 is YFSETQ. The V end was cut by 0 bases, the J end by 2 bases, with 8 bases between.

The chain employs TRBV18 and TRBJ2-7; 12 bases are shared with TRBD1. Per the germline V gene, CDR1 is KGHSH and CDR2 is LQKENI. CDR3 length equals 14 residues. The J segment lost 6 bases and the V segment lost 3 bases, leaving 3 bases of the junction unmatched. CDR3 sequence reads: CASSPGQGALEQYF. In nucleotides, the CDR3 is TGTGCCAGCTCACCGGGACAGGGGGCGCTCGAGCAGTACTTC.

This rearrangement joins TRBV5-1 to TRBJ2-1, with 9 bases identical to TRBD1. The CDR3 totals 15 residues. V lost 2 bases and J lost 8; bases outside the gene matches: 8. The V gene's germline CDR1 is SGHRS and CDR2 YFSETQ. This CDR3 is CASSFPGQGFDEQFF. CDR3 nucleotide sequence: TGCGCCAGCAGCTTTCCGGGACAGGGCTTCGATGAGCAGTTCTTC.

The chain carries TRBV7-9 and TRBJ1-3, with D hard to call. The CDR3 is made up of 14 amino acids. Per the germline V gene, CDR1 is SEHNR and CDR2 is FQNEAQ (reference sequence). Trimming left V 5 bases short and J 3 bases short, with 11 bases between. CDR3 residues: CASSPKEFGNTIYF. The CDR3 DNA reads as TGTGCCAGCAGCCCAAAGGAGTTTGGAAACACCATATATTTT.

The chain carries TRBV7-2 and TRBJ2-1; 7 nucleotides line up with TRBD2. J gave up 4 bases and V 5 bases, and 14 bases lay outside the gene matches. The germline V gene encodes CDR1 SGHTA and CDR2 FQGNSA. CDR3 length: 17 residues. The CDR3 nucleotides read TGTGCCAGCAGCCAGGCACTCAGAGCGGGGTCATACAATGAGCAGTTCTTC. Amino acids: CASSQALRAGSYNEQFF. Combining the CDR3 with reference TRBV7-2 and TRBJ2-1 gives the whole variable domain GAGVSQSPSNKVTEKGKDVELRCDPISGHTALYWYRQSLGQGLEFLIYFQGNSAPDKSGLPSDRFSAERTGGSVSTLTIQRTQQEDSAVYLCASSQALRAGSYNEQFFGPGTRLTVL.

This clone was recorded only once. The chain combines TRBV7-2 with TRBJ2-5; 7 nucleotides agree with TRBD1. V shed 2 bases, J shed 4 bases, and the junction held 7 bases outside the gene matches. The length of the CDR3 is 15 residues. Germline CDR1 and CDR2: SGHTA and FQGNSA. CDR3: CASSLWPTGVETQYF. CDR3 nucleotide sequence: TGTGCCAGCAGCTTATGGCCCACAGGGGTAGAGACCCAGTACTTC.

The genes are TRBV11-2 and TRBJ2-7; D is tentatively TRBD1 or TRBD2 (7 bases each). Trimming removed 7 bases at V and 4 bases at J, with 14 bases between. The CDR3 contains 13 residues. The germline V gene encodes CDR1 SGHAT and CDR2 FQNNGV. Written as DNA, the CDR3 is TGTGCCAGCACCAGGGGGGGGGCGTACGAGCAGTACTTC. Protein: CASTRGGAYEQYF.

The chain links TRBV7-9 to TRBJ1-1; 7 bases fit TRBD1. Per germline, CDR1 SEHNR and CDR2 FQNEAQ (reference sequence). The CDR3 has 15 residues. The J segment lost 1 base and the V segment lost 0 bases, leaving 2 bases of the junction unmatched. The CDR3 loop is CASSLAGGPNTEAFF. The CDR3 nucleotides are TGTGCCAGCAGCTTAGCAGGGGGCCCGAACACTGAAGCTTTCTTT.

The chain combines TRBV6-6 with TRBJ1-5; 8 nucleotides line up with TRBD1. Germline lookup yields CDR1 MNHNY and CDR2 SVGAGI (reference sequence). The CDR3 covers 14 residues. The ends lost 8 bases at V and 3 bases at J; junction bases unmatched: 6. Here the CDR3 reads CASVTGGSNQPQHF. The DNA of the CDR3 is TGTGCCAGCGTTACAGGGGGGTCCAATCAGCCCCAGCATTTT.

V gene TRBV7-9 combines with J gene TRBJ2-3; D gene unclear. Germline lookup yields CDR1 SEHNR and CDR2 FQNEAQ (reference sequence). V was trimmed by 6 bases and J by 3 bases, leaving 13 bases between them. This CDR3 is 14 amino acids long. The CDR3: CASRLAVGTDTQYF. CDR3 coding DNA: TGTGCCAGCAGGCTCGCCGTTGGTACAGATACGCAGTATTTT.

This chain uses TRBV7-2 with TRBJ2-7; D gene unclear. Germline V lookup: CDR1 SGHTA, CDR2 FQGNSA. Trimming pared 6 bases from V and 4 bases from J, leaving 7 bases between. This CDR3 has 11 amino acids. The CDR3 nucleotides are TGTGCCAGCAGTCGGTATTACGAGCAGTACTTC. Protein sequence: CASSRYYEQYF.

DNA of the CDR3: TGTGCCAGCTCAGTTACAGGGGGCACTGAAGCTTTCTTT. Protein product: CASSVTGGTEAFF. This chain joins TRBV18 and TRBJ1-1; 8 bases match TRBD1. This CDR3 has 13 residues. Germline CDR1 and CDR2: KGHSH and LQKENI. The trim removed 5 bases at V and 4 bases at J, leaving 3 bases unmatched.

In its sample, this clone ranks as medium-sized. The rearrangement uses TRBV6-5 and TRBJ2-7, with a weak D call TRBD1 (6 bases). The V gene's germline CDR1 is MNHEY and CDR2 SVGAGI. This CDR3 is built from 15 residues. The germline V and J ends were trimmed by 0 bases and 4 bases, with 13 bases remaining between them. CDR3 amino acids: CASSYSSTGIYEQYF. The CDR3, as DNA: TGTGCCAGCAGTTACTCATCGACAGGAATTTACGAGCAGTACTTC.

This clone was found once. CDR3 coding DNA: TGTGCCAGCAGCCTAGATGGGCCTCAGCCCCAGCATTTT. It yields the protein CASSLDGPQPQHF. The chain has TRBV6-1 and TRBJ1-5; D is uncertain. The germline V gene has CDR1 MNHNS and CDR2 SASEGT. V lost 6 bases and J 6 bases, leaving 12 bases between the germline ends. CDR3 length equals 13 residues.

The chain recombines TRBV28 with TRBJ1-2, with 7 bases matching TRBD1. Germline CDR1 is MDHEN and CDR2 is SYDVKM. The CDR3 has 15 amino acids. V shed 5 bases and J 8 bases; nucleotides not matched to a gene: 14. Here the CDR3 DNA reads TGTGCCAGCAGTCCCCCCGACAGGGACCTTGTAGGCTACACCTTC. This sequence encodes CASSPPDRDLVGYTF.

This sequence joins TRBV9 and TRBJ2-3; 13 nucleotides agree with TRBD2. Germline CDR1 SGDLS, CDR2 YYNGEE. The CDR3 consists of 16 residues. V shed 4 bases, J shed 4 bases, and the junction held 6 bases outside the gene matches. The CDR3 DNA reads TGTGCCAGCAGCTCCCCACTAGCGGGAGGGGCAGATACGCAGTATTTT. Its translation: CASSSPLAGGADTQYF. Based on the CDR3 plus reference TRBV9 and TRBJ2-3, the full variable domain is DSGVTQTPKHLITATGQRVTLRCSPRSGDLSVYWYQQSLDQGLQFLIQYYNGEERAKGNILERFSAQQFPDLHSELNLSSLELGDSALYFCASSSPLAGGADTQYFGPGTRLTVL.

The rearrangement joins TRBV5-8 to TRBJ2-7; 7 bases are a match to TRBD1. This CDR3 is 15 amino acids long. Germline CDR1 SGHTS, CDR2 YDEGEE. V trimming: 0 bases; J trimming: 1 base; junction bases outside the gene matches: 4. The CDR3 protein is CASSLGQGASYEQYF. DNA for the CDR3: TGTGCCAGCAGCTTGGGACAGGGCGCGTCCTACGAGCAGTACTTC.

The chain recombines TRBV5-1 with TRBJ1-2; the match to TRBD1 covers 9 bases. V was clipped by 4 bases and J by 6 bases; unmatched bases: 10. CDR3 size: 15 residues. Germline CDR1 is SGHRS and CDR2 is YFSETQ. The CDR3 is CASSDVKQGAHGYTF. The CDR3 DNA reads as TGCGCCAGCAGCGACGTCAAACAGGGGGCCCATGGCTACACCTTC. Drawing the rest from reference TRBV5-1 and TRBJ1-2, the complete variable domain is KAGVTQTPRYLIKTRGQQVTLSCSPISGHRSVSWYQQTPGQGLQFLFEYFSETQRNKGNFPGRFSGRQFSNSRSEMNVSTLELGDSALYLCASSDVKQGAHGYTFGSGTRLTVV.

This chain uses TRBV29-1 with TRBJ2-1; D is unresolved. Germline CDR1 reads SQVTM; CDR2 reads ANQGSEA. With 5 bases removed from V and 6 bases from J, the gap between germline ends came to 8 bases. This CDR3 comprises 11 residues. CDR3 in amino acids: CSVYYRNEQFF. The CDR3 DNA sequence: TGCAGCGTTTACTACCGCAATGAGCAGTTCTTC.

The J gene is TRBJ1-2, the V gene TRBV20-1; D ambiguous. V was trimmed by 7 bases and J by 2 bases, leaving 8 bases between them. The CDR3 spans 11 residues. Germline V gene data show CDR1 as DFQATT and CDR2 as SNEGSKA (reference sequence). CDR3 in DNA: TGCAGTGGAGAAGAAAACTATGGCTACACCTTC. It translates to CSGEENYGYTF.

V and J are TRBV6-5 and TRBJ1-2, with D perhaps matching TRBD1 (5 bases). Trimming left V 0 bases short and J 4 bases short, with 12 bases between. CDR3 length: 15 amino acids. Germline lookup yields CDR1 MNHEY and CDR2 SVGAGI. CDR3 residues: CASSYSGGTSYGYTF. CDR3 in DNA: TGTGCCAGCAGTTACTCAGGCGGGACTAGCTATGGCTACACCTTC.